Shown below are 6 T cell receptor beta chains from a single sample sequenced in a study of CD8 T cells in Susac syndrome. An amount of RNA that ranged from roughly 0.45 to 1 ug was reverse transcribed with random hexamers. MiXCR was run by TCRdb on the immunoSEQ multiplex PCR reads, yielding one entry per CDR3 protein. The sample has roughly 140,000 distinct CDR3 sequences, 85% to 95% seen once; the top ten hold roughly 0.2%. Sequences were obtained from CD8+ T cells from PBMCs. All receptors come from a human donor with multiple sclerosis.

This rearrangement joins TRBV29-1 to TRBJ2-1, with TRBD1 matching over 7 bases. CDR1 SQVTM and CDR2 ANQGSEA come from the germline V gene. The length of the CDR3 is 16 residues. The junction had 12 bases not matched to a gene; V was cut back by 7 bases and J by 0 bases. The CDR3 reads CSAIGTASSSYNEQFF. The DNA for the CDR3 is TGCAGCGCTATTGGGACAGCCTCCAGCTCCTACAATGAGCAGTTCTTC.

The CDR3 DNA reads TGTGCCAGCAGCCACGCAGGTCCCTACAATGAGCAGTTCTTC. Protein sequence: CASSHAGPYNEQFF. This chain joins TRBV28 and TRBJ2-1; unclear D gene. CDR3 length equals 14 residues. Germline V gene lookup returns CDR1 MDHEN and CDR2 SYDVKM. With 6 bases removed from V and 2 bases from J, the gap between germline ends came to 11 bases.

The V call is TRBV15, the J call TRBJ1-2; TRBD1 is a possible D gene (5 bases). Trimming took off 0 bases at V and 4 bases at J, with 18 bases between the two ends. This CDR3 has 17 amino acids. In germline, CDR1 is LNHNV, CDR2 YYDKDF (reference sequence). CDR3 sequence: CATSRDRRAGGSYGYTF. In nucleotides, the CDR3 is TGTGCCACCAGCAGAGATCGGAGGGCCGGGGGTAGCTATGGCTACACCTTC.

V is TRBV6-5 and J is TRBJ2-7; 7 positions match TRBD1. Per the germline V gene, CDR1 is MNHEY and CDR2 is SVGAGI. The CDR3 is made up of 14 amino acids. V shed 5 bases and J 2 bases; nucleotides not matched to a gene: 6. The CDR3 here is CASSGTVPAYEQYF. CDR3 nucleotides: TGTGCCAGCAGTGGGACAGTTCCCGCCTACGAGCAGTACTTC.

The genes are TRBV28 and TRBJ1-1; possibly TRBD1 for D (6 bases). Trimming removed 0 bases at V and 5 bases at J, with 10 bases between. The CDR3 totals 14 residues. Germline CDR1 is MDHEN and CDR2 is SYDVKM. The CDR3 is CASSLWGAETEAFF. CDR3 DNA: TGTGCCAGCAGTTTATGGGGGGCTGAGACTGAAGCTTTCTTT.

This clonotype was detected only once. V and J are TRBV24-1 and TRBJ2-1; D is ambiguous. The V gene's germline CDR1 is KGHDR and CDR2 SFDVKD. Trimming took off 3 bases at V and 12 bases at J, with 17 bases between the two ends. The CDR3 has 14 residues. The CDR3 nucleotides read TGTGCCACCAGTGATCAATACCGGAACAACGGGCAGTTCTTC. Its translation: CATSDQYRNNGQFF.